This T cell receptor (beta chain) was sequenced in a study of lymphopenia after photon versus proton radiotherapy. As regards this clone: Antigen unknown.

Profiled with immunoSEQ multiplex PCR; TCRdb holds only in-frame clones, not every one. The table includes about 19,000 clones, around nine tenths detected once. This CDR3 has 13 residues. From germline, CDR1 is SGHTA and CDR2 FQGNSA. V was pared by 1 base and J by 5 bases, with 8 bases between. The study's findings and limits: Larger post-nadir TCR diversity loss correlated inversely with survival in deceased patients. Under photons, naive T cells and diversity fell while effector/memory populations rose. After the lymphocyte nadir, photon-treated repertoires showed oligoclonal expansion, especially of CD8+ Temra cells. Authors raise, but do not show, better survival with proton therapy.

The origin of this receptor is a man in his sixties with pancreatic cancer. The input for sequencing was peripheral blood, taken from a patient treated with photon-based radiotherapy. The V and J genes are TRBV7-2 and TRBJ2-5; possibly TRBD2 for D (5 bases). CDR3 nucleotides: TGTGCCAGCAGCTTAGATCGGAGGGAGACCCAGTACTTC. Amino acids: CASSLDRRETQYF.